This T cell receptor (beta chain) emerged from a study of Graves' ophthalmopathy and Graves' hyperthyroidism. Amplifying from RNA transcripts, the study obtained TCR beta CDR3 regions. Following a first-round RT-PCR that used HTBI primers, a second-round multiplex PCR was carried out. TCRdb re-analysed the multiplex PCR reads in MiXCR, keeping a single row per CDR3 protein. This table has about 230,000 distinct CDR3 sequences, around 45% appearing once. This CDR3 has 12 residues. The ends were cut back, 5 bases at V and 2 bases at J, with 5 bases in the middle. Germline loops: CDR1 SGHTA, CDR2 FQGNSA.

The receptor's source is an adult man with Graves' ophthalmopathy. The sequenced sample was peripheral blood. This chain connects TRBV7-2 to TRBJ2-3; D is uncertain. The CDR3 reads CASSLHTDTQYF. The CDR3 DNA is TGTGCCAGCAGCCTACACACAGATACGCAGTATTTT.